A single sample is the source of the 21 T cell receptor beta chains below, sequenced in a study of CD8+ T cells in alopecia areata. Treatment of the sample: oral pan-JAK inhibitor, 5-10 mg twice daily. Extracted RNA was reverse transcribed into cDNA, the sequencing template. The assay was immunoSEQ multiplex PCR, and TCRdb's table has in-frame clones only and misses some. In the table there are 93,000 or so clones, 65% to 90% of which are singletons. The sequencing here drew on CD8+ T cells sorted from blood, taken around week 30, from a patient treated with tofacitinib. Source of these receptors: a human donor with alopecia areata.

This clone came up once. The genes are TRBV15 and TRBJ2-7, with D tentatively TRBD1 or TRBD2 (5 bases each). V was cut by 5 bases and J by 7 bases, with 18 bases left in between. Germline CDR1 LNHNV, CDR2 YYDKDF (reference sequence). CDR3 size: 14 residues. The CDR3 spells CATSWGGGYVEQYF. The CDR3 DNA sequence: TGTGCCACCAGCTGGGGCGGAGGCTACGTTGAGCAGTACTTC.

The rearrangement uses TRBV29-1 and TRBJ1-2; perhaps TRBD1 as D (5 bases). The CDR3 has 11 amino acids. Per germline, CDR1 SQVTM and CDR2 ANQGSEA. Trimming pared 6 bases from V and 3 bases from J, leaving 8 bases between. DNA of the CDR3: TGCAGCGTAGGGGAAGACTATGGCTACACCTTC. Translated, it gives CSVGEDYGYTF.

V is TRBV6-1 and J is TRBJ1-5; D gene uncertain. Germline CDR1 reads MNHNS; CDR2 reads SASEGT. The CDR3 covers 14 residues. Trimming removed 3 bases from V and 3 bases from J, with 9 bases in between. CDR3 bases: TGTGCCAGCAGTGACAGATATCTCAATCAGCCCCAGCATTTT. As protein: CASSDRYLNQPQHF.

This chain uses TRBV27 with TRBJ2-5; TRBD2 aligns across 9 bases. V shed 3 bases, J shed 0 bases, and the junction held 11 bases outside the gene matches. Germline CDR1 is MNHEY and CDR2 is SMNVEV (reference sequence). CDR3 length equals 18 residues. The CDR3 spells CASSLRRGGRANQETQYF. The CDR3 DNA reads TGTGCCAGCAGTTTGAGAAGGGGCGGGAGGGCTAACCAAGAGACCCAGTACTTC.

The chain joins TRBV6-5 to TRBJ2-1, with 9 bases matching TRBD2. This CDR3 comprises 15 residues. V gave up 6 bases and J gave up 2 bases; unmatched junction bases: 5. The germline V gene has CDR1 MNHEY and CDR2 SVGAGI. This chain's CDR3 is CASRVSGGPYNEQFF. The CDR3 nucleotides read TGTGCCAGCAGAGTTAGCGGGGGCCCCTACAATGAGCAGTTCTTC.

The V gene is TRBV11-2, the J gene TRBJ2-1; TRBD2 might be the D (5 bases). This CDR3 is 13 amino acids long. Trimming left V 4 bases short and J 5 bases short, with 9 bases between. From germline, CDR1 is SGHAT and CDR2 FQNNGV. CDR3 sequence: CASSSRGDNEQFF. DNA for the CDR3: TGTGCCAGCAGCTCCCGGGGAGACAATGAGCAGTTCTTC.

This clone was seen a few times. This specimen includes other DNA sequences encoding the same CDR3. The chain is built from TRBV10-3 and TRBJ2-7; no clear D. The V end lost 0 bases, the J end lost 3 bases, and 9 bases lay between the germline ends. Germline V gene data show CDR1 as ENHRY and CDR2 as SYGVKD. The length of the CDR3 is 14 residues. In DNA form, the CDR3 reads TGTGCCATCAGTGAGTCGGGTAGGGACTACGAGCAGTACTTC. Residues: CAISESGRDYEQYF.

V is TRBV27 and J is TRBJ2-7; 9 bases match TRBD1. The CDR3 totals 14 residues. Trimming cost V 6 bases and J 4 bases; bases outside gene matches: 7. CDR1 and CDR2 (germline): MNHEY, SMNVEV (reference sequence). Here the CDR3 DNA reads TGTGCCAGCAGCACCGGGACAGGGTATTACGAGCAGTACTTC. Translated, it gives CASSTGTGYYEQYF.

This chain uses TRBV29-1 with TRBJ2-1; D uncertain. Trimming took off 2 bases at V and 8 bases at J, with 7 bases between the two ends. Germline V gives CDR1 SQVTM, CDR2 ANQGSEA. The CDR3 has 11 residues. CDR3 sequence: CSVERHYEQFF. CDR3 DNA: TGCAGCGTTGAAAGGCACTATGAGCAGTTCTTC.

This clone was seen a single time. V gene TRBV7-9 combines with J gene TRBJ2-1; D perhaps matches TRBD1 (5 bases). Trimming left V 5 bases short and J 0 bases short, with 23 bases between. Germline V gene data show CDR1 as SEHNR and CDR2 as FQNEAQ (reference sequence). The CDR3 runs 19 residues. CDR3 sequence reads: CASSLPRQLPFYSYNEQFF. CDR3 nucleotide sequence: TGTGCCAGCAGCCTCCCGCGACAGCTCCCCTTCTACTCCTACAATGAGCAGTTCTTC.

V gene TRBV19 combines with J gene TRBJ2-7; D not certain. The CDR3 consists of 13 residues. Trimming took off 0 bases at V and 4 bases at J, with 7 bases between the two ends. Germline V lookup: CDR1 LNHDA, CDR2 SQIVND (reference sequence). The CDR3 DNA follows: TGTGCCAGTAGTATAGAAGTCTCATACGAGCAGTACTTC. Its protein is CASSIEVSYEQYF.

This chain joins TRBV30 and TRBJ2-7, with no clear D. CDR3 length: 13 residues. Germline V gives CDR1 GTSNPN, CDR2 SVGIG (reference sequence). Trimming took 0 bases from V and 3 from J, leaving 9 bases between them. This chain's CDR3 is CAWSVAGDYEQYF. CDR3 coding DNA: TGTGCCTGGAGTGTTGCAGGCGACTACGAGCAGTACTTC.

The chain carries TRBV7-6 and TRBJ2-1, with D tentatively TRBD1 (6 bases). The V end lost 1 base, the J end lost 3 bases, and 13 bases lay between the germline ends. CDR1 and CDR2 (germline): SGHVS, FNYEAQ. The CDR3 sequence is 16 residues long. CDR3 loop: CASSLEYAGDYNEQFF. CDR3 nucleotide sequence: TGTGCCAGCAGCTTAGAGTATGCAGGGGACTACAATGAGCAGTTCTTC.

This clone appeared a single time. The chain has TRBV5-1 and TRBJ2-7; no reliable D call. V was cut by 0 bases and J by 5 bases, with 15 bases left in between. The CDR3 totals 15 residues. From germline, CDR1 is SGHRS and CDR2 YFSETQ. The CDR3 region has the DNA TGCGCCAGCAGCTTGGAGGCTGGCACGGTCCACGAGCAGTACTTC. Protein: CASSLEAGTVHEQYF.

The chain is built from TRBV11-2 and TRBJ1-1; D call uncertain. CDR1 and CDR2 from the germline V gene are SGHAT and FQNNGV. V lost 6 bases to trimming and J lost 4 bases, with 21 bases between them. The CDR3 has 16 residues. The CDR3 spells CASRLEGTGLGTEAFF. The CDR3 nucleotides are TGTGCCAGCAGGTTGGAGGGAACCGGACTAGGCACTGAAGCTTTCTTT.

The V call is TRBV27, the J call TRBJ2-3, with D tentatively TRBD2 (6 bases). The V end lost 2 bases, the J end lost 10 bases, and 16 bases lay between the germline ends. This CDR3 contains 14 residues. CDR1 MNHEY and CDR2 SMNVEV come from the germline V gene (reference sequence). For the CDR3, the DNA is TGTGCCAGCAGTTTAACCAACCTAGCGAATGCGCAGTATTTT. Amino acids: CASSLTNLANAQYF.

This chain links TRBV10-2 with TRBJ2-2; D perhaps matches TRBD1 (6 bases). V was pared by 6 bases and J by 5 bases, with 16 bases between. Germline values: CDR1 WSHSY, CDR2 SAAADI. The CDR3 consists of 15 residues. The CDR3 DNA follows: TGCGCCAGCAGCTCAAGGACAGCCGGAACCGGGGAGCTGTTTTTT. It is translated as CASSSRTAGTGELFF.

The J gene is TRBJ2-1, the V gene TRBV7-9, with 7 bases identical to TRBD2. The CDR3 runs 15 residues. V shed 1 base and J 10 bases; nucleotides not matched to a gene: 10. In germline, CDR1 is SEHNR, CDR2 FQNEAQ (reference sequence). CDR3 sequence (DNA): TGTGCCAGCAGCTTAGGGGGCGGGAGTTTGGGAGAGCAGTTCTTC. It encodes CASSLGGGSLGEQFF.

Here the CDR3 DNA reads TGTGCCAGCAGCCGGGAAAGGGTTGTCTATGGCTACACCTTC. This translates into CASSRERVVYGYTF. The chain carries TRBV7-9 and TRBJ1-2; D is unclear. The CDR3 is made up of 14 amino acids. Trimming removed 5 bases from V and 4 bases from J, with 14 bases in between. Germline V gene data show CDR1 as SEHNR and CDR2 as FQNEAQ (reference sequence). The whole variable domain, remainder taken from reference TRBV7-9 and TRBJ1-2, is DTGVSQNPRHKITKRGQNVTFRCDPISEHNRLYWYRQTLGQGPEFLTYFQNEAQLEKSRLLSDRFSAERPKGSFSTLEIQRTEQGDSAMYLCASSRERVVYGYTFGSGTRLTVV.

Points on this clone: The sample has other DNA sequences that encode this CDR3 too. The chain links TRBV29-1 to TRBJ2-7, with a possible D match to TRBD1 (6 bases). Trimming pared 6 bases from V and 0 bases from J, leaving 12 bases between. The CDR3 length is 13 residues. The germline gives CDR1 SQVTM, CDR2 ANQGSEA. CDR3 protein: CSVSDRSSYEQYF. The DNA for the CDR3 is TGCAGCGTATCAGACAGGAGCTCCTACGAGCAGTACTTC.

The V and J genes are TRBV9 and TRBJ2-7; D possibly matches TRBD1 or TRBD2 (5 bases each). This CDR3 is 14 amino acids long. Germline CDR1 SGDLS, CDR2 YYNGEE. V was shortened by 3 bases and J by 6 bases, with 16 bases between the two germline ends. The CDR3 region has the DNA TGTGCCAGCAGCGCCGGAGAAGAGGGGCCCGAGCAGTACTTC. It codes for CASSAGEEGPEQYF.